This TCR beta chain was documented in a study of cytotoxic CD8 clonotypes in ibrutinib-treated CLL. Regarding the study as a whole: Baseline clonality, above age-matched healthy donor levels, tracked circulating CD8+ T-cell counts.

CDR1 is SGHTA and CDR2 is FQGNSA in the germline V gene. V lost 5 bases, J lost 2 bases, and 7 bases lay in between. There are 12 residues in the CDR3. This clone has more than one count but fewer than ten. The antigen is undetermined. TCRdb keeps only in-frame clones here, not all; method: immunoSEQ multiplex PCR. Of about 300,000 clones in the sample, 67% are singletons; the top ten hold roughly 6.7%. Material: PBMCs, obtained after 36 months of ibrutinib treatment. This TCR came from a human donor with chronic lymphocytic leukemia. V usage is TRBV7-2 and J usage is TRBJ2-7; D remains ambiguous. CDR3 nucleotides: TGTGCCAGCAGCCCTAGTACCTACGAGCAGTACTTC. This encodes CASSPSTYEQYF.